Listed below are T cell receptor beta chains from one sample, sequenced in a study of memory CD4+ T cells and cytomegalovirus serostatus. Sequencing used immunoSEQ multiplex PCR; TCRdb keeps in-frame clones, though not all of them. The sample lists around 41,000 clones, over 65% occurring once. Sample: memory CD4+ T cells from blood. The receptors originated from an adult in good health and CMV-seronegative. The CDR3 runs from the conserved cysteine through the conserved F or W. Each record gives: clone size, V gene, J gene, D gene, CDR3 DNA, CDR3 protein. D genes are given only for firm matches. The size of a clone is reported for some rows only, either as once, few or many, or as a class for expanded clones.

size: -
V: TRBV19
J: TRBJ1-4
D: -
DNA: TGTGCCAGTAGTAGGAGGGGCCACCTCGAGGAAAAACTGTTTTTT
CDR3: CASSRRGHLEEKLFF

size: -
V: TRBV5-6
J: TRBJ1-5
D: TRBD1
DNA: TGTGCCAGCAGCTTGGCCCGGGACAGGAATCAGCCCCAGCATTTT
CDR3: CASSLARDRNQPQHF

size: -
V: TRBV5-4
J: TRBJ1-1
D: -
DNA: TGTGCCAGCAGCTTAATGGGGGCCACTGAAGCTTTCTTT
CDR3: CASSLMGATEAFF

size: -
V: TRBV6-4
J: TRBJ1-5
D: -
DNA: TGTGCCAGCAGTGTCGGGGGGAGAGGGGCCCAGCATTTT
CDR3: CASSVGGRGAQHF

size: -
V: TRBV7-2
J: TRBJ2-1
D: TRBD2
DNA: TGTGCCAGCAGCTCGATAGCCGGGACTAGGTGGACCAATGAGCAGTTCTTC
CDR3: CASSSIAGTRWTNEQFF

size: few
V: TRBV16
J: TRBJ2-7
D: -
DNA: TGTGCCAGCAGCCAATACGGGGGTTACGAGCAGTACTTC
CDR3: CASSQYGGYEQYF

size: few
V: TRBV5-1
J: TRBJ2-5
D: TRBD2
DNA: TGCGCCAGCAGCTTCGCGGGAGGGTCGGAGACCCAGTACTTC
CDR3: CASSFAGGSETQYF

size: -
V: TRBV28
J: TRBJ2-1
D: TRBD2
DNA: TGTGCCAGCAGTTCTGCTAGCGGGAGTTGGAATGAGCAGTTCTTC
CDR3: CASSSASGSWNEQFF

size: -
V: TRBV7-2
J: TRBJ1-3
D: -
DNA: TGTGCCAGCAGCTTGCAAAGAGTGGGAAACACCATATATTTT
CDR3: CASSLQRVGNTIYF

size: few
V: TRBV7-2
J: TRBJ2-2
D: TRBD2
DNA: TGTGCCAGCAGCTCTGTCCTAGCGGGAGGCACCGGGGAGCTGTTTTTT
CDR3: CASSSVLAGGTGELFF

size: -
V: TRBV5-8
J: TRBJ2-3
D: -
DNA: TGTGCCAGCAGCTTGGATGGACTTACGGATACGCAGTATTTT
CDR3: CASSLDGLTDTQYF

size: -
V: TRBV29-1
J: TRBJ1-2
D: -
DNA: TGCAGCGTTGTCGACAACCGCTATGGCTACACCTTC
CDR3: CSVVDNRYGYTF

size: -
V: TRBV25-1
J: TRBJ2-3
D: TRBD2
DNA: TGTGCCAGCAGTGAAGGGACTAGCGGGCGCTCGGATACGCAGTATTTT
CDR3: CASSEGTSGRSDTQYF

size: -
V: TRBV7-2
J: TRBJ2-3
D: TRBD1
DNA: TGTGCCAGCAGCGTACAGGGGGTCACAGATACGCAGTATTTT
CDR3: CASSVQGVTDTQYF

size: -
V: TRBV19
J: TRBJ2-3
D: -
DNA: TGTGCCAGTACCCCCCGGGGGGCTGTTTCCCCAGATACGCAGTATTTT
CDR3: CASTPRGAVSPDTQYF

size: -
V: TRBV5-1
J: TRBJ1-2
D: TRBD1
DNA: TGCGCCAGCAGCTTGTTTGCAGGGGGGGTGAATGGCTACACCTTC
CDR3: CASSLFAGGVNGYTF

size: -
V: TRBV7-2
J: TRBJ2-5
D: -
DNA: TGTGCCAGCAGCGCCGGGGCTCTGGAGACCCAGTACTTC
CDR3: CASSAGALETQYF

size: -
V: TRBV7-2
J: TRBJ1-2
D: TRBD1
DNA: TGTGCCAGCAGCCCCGGACAGGGGGAATGGGGCTACACCTTC
CDR3: CASSPGQGEWGYTF

size: once
V: TRBV18
J: TRBJ2-5
D: -
DNA: TGTGCCAGCTCACCAGCTACAAAAGAGACCCAGTACTTC
CDR3: CASSPATKETQYF

size: few
V: TRBV5-5
J: TRBJ1-2
D: -
DNA: TGTGCCAGCAGCTTAGCAGGTTATGGCTACACCTTC
CDR3: CASSLAGYGYTF

size: once
V: TRBV2
J: TRBJ1-4
D: -
DNA: TGTGCCAGCAGTGTAGCAGGCCGGGGGGAAAAACTGTTTTTT
CDR3: CASSVAGRGEKLFF

size: medium-sized
V: TRBV4-3
J: TRBJ1-4
D: -
DNA: TGCGCCAGCAGCCAAGAATTATACGGGGAGGGAAAACTGTTTTTT
CDR3: CASSQELYGEGKLFF

size: -
V: TRBV7-2
J: TRBJ1-1
D: -
DNA: TGTGCCAGCAGCCTCTTACCAGGGGTCGACACTGAAGCTTTCTTT
CDR3: CASSLLPGVDTEAFF

size: -
V: TRBV19
J: TRBJ2-4
D: TRBD1
DNA: TGTGCCAGTAGTACGGGACAGAAAAACATTCAGTACTTC
CDR3: CASSTGQKNIQYF

size: -
V: TRBV10-3
J: TRBJ2-5
D: TRBD1
DNA: TGTGCCATCAGTGAGCGGACAGGGGTGTCCAAAGAGACCCAGTACTTC
CDR3: CAISERTGVSKETQYF

size: -
V: TRBV30
J: TRBJ2-6
D: -
DNA: TGTGCCTGGAAAGCTGGGGCCAACGTCCTGACTTTC
CDR3: CAWKAGANVLTF

size: -
V: TRBV11-1
J: TRBJ2-5
D: TRBD1
DNA: TGTGCCAGCAGCTCGACTATGGCTACAGGGGCTCGGGAGACCCAGTACTTC
CDR3: CASSSTMATGARETQYF